The count of the clone carrying this T cell receptor (beta chain) is one. Every contributor of samples was a Caucasian grown-up residing in Nashville, Tennessee. This specimen comes from a study of shared clonotypes between healthy human individuals. In the original processing: ImmunoSEQ sequences covered only the junction and lacked quality scores; filtering therefore differed. The table came from immunoSEQ multiplex PCR; TCRdb's copy has only in-frame clones and leaves some out. From that table come the V and J calls and clone size; the DNA was used to work out D and trimming. The sample yields about 1.1 million clones, around 82% seen once. The CDR3 consists of 12 residues. Trimming shortened V by 7 bases and J by 3 bases, and 6 bases separated the two germline ends. The germline V gene has CDR1 SNHLY and CDR2 FYNNEI.

The chain employs TRBV2 and TRBJ2-2; no reliable D call. The specimen was memory CD4+ T cells from PBMCs. Subset reported: CD45RA-negative fraction. This TCR derives from a man aged 18 to 35 in good health. Some clones in this sample may be carry-over from other donors' samples. The CDR3 DNA reads as TGTGCCAGCACGCTATACACCGGGGAGCTGTTTTTT. It encodes CASTLYTGELFF.